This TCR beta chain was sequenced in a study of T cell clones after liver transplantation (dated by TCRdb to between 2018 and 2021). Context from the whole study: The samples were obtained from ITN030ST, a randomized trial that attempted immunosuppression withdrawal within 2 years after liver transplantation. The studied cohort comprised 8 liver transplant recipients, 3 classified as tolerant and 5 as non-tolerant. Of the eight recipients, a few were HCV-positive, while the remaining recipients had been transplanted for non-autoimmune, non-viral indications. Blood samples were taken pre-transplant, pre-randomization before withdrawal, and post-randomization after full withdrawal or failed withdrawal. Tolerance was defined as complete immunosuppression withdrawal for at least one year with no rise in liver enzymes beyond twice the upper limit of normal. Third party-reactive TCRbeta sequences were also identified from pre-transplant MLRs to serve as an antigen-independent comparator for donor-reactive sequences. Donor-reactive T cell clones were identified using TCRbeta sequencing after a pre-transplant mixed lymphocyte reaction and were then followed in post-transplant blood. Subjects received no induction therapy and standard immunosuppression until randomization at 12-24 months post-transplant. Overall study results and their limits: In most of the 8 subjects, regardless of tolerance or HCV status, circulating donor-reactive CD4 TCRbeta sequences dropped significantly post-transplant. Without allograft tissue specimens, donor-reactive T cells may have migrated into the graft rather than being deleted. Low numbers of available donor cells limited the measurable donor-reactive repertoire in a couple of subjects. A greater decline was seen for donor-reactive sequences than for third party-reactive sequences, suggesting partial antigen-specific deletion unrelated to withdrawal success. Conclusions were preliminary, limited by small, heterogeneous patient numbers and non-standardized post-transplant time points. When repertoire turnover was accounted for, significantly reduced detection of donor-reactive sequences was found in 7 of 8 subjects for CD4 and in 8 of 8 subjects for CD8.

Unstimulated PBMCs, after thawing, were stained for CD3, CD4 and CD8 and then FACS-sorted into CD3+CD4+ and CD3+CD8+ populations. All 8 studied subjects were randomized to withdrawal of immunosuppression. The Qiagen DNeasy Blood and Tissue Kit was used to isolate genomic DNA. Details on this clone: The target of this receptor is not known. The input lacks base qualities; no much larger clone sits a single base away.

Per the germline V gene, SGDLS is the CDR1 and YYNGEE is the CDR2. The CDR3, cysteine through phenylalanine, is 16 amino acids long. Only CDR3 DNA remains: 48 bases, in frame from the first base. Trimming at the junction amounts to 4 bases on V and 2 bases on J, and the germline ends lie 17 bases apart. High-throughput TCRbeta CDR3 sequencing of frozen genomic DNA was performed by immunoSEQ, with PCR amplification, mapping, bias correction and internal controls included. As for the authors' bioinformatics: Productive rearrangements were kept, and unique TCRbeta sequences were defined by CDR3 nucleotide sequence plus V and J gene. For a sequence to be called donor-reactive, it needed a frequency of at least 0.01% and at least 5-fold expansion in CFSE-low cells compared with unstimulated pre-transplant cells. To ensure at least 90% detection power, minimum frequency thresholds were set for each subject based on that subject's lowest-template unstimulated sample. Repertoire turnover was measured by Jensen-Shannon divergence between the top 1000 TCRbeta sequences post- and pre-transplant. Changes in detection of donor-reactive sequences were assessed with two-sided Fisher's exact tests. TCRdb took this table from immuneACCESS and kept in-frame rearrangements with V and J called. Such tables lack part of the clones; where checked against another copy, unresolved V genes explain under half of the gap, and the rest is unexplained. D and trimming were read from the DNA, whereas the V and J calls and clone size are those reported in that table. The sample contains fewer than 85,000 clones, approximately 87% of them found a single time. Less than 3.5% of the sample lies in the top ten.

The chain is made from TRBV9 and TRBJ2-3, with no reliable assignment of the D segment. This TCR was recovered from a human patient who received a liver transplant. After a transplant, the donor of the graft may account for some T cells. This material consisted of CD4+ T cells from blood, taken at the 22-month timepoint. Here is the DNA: TGTGCCAGCAGCATCAGATCAGTAGATCTCACAGATACGCAGTATTTT. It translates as CASSIRSVDLTDTQYF.